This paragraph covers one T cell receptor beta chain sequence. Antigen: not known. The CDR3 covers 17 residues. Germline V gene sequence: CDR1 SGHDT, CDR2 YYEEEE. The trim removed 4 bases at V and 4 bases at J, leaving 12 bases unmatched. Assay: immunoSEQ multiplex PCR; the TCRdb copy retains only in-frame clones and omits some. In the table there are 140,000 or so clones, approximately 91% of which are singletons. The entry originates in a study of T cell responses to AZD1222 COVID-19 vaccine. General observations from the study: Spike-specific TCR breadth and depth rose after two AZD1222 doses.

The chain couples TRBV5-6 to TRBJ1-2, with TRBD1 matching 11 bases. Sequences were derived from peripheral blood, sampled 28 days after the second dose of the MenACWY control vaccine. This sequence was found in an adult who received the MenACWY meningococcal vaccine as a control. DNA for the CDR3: TGTGCCAGCAGCCTCCTAAAAACAGGGACAGGGGGCTATGGCTACACCTTC. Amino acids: CASSLLKTGTGGYGYTF. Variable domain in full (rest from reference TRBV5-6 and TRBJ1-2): DAGVTQSPTHLIKTRGQQVTLRCSPKSGHDTVSWYQQALGQGPQFIFQYYEEEERQRGNFPDRFSGHQFPNYSSELNVNALLLGDSALYLCASSLLKTGTGGYGYTFGSGTRLTVV.